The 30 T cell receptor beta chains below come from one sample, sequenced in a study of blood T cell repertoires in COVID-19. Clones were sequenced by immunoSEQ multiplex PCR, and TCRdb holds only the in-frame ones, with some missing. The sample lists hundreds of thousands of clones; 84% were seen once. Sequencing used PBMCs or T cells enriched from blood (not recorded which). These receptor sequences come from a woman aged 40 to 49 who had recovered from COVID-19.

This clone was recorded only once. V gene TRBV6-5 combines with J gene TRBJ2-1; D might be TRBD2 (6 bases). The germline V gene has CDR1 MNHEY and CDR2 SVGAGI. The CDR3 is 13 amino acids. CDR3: CAVGSGSYNEQFF. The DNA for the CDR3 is TGTGCGGTTGGTAGCGGCTCCTACAATGAGCAGTTCTTC.

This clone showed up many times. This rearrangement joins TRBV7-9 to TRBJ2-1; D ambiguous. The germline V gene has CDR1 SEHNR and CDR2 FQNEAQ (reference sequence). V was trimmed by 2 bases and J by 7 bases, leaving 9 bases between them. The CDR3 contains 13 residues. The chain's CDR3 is CASSLSVENEQFF. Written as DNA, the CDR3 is TGTGCCAGCAGCTTATCGGTTGAGAATGAGCAGTTCTTC. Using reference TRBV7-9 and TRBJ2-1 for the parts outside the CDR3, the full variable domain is DTGVSQNPRHKITKRGQNVTFRCDPISEHNRLYWYRQTLGQGPEFLTYFQNEAQLEKSRLLSDRFSAERPKGSFSTLEIQRTEQGDSAMYLCASSLSVENEQFFGPGTRLTVL.

CDR3 sequence reads: CASSPTRATNEKLFF. The CDR3 nucleotides are TGTGCCAGCTCACCAACCAGGGCAACTAATGAAAAACTGTTTTTT. This sequence joins TRBV18 and TRBJ1-4, with D possibly being TRBD1 (5 bases). The CDR3 is 15 amino acids. Germline lookup yields CDR1 KGHSH and CDR2 LQKENI. V lost 2 bases and J lost 0, with 7 bases in between.

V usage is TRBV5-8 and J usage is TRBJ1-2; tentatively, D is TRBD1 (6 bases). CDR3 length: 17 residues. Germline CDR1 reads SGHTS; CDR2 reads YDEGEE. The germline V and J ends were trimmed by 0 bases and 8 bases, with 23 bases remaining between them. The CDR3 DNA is TGTGCCAGCAGCTTGGGAACCGGGACACCAAGATCGGGGGGCTACACCTTC. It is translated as CASSLGTGTPRSGGYTF.

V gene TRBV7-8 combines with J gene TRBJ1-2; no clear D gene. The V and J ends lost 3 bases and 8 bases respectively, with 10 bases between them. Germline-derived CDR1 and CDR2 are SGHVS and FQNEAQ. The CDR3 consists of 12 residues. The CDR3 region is CASSFGVDGYTF. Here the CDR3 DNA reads TGTGCCAGCAGCTTCGGGGTAGACGGCTACACCTTC.

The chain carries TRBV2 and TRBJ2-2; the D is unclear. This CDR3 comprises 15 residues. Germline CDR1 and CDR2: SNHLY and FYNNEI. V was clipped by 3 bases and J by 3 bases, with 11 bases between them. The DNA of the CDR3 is TGTGCCAGCAGTGATGTTAGACGGGACACCGGGGAGCTGTTTTTT. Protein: CASSDVRRDTGELFF. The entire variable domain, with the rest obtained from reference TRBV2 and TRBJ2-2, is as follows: EPEVTQTPSHQVTQMGQEVILRCVPISNHLYFYWYRQILGQKVEFLVSFYNNEISEKSEIFDDQFSVERPDGSNFTLKIRSTKLEDSAMYFCASSDVRRDTGELFFGEGSRLTVL.

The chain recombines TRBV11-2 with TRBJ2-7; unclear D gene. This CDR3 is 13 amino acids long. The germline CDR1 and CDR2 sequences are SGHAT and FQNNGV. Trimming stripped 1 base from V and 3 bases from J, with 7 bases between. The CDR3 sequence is CASSLVSGYEQYF. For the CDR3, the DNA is TGTGCCAGCAGCTTAGTTTCGGGCTACGAGCAGTACTTC. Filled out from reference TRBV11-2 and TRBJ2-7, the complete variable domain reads EAGVAQSPRYKIIEKRQSVAFWCNPISGHATLYWYQQILGQGPKLLIQFQNNGVVDDSQLPKDRFSAERLKGVDSTLKIQPAKLEDSAVYLCASSLVSGYEQYFGPGTRLTVT.

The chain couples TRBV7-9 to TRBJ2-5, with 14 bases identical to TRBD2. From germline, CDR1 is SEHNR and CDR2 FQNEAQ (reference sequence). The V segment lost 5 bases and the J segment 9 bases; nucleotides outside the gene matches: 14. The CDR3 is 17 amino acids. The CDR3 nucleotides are TGTGCCAGCAGCCCCCAGGGACTAGCGGGAGCCGGGATGGCCCAGTACTTC. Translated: CASSPQGLAGAGMAQYF.

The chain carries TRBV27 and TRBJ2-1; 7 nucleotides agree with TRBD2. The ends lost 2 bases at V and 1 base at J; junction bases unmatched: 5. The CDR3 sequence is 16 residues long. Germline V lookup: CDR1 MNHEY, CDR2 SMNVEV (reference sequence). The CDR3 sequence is CASSLRRGSSYNEQFF. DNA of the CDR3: TGTGCCAGCAGTTTAAGGCGCGGGAGTTCCTACAATGAGCAGTTCTTC.

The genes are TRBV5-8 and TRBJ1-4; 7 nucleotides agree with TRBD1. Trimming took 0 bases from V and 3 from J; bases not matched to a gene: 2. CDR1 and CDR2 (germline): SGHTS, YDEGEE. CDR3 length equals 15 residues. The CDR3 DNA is TGTGCCAGCAGCTTGGGACAGGGAGCTAATGAAAAACTGTTTTTT. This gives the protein CASSLGQGANEKLFF.

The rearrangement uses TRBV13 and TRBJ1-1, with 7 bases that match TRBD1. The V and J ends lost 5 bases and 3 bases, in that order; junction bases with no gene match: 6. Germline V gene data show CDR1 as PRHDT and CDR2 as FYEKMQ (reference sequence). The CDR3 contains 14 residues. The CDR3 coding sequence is TGTGCCAGCAGCGACCGGGACAGATACACTGAAGCTTTCTTT. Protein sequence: CASSDRDRYTEAFF.

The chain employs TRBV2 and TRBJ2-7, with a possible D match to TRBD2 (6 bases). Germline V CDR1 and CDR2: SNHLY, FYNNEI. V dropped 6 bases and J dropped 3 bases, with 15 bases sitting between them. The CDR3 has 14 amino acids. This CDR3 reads CASRPPGSYYEQYF. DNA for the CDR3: TGTGCCAGCAGACCTCCCGGGAGCTACTACGAGCAGTACTTC. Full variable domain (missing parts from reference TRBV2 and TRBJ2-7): EPEVTQTPSHQVTQMGQEVILRCVPISNHLYFYWYRQILGQKVEFLVSFYNNEISEKSEIFDDQFSVERPDGSNFTLKIRSTKLEDSAMYFCASRPPGSYYEQYFGPGTRLTVT.

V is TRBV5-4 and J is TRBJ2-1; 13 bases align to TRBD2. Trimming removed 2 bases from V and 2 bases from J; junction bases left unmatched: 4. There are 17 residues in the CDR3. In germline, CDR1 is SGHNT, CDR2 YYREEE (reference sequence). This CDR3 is CASSLRLAGGAYNEQFF. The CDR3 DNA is TGTGCCAGCAGCTTAAGACTAGCGGGAGGTGCCTACAATGAGCAGTTCTTC.

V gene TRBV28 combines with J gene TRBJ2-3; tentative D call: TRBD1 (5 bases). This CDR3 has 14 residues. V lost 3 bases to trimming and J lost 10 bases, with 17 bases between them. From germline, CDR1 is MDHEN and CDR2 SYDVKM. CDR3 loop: CASSFQGTLLAQYF. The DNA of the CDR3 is TGTGCCAGCAGTTTCCAGGGTACGCTTTTGGCGCAGTATTTT.

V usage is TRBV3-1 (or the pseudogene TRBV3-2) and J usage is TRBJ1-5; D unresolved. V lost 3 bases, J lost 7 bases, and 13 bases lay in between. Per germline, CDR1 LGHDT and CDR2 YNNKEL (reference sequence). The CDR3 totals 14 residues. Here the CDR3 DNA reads TGTGCCAGCAGCCAGTCGGCGGGGATACAGCCCCAGCATTTT. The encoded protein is CASSQSAGIQPQHF.

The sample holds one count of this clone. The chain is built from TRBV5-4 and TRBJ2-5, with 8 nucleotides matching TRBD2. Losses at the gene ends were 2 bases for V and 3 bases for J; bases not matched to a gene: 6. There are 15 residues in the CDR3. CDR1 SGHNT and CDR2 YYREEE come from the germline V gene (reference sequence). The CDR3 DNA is TGTGCCAGCAGCTTCGGGACTAGGGGAAAAGAGACCCAGTACTTC. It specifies CASSFGTRGKETQYF.

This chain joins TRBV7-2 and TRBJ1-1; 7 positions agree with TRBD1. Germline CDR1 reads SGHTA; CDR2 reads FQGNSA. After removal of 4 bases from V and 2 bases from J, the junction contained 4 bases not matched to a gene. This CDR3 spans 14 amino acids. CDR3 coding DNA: TGTGCCAGCAGCTACCGGACAGGTAACACTGAAGCTTTCTTT. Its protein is CASSYRTGNTEAFF.

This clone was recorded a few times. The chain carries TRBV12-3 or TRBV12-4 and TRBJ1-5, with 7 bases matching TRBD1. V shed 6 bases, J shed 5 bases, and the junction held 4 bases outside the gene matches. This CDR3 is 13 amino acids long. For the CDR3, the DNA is TGTGCCAGCAGCTACAGGGGCGATCAGCCCCAGCATTTT. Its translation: CASSYRGDQPQHF.

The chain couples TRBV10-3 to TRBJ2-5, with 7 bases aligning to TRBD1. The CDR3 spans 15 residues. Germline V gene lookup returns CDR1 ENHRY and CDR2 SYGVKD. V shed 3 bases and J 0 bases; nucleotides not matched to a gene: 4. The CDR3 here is CAISDRDSYQETQYF. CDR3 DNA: TGTGCCATCAGTGACCGGGACAGCTACCAAGAGACCCAGTACTTC.

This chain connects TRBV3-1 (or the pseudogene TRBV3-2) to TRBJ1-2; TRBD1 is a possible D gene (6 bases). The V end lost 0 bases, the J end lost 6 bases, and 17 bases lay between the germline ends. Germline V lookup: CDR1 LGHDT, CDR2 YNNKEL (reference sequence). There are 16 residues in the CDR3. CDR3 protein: CASSQDRSWGRDGYTF. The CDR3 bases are TGTGCCAGCAGCCAAGATAGGTCGTGGGGGCGAGATGGCTACACCTTC.

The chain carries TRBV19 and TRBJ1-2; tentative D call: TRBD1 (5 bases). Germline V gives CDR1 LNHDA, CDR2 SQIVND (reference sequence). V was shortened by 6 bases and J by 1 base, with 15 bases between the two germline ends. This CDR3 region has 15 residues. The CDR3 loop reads CASRPRAGDNYGYTF. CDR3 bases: TGTGCCAGTAGGCCCCGCGCGGGGGATAACTATGGCTACACCTTC.

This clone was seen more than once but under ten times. The CDR3 here is CASSPPSRISYNEQFF. Here the CDR3 DNA reads TGTGCCAGCTCACCACCGTCCAGAATCTCCTACAATGAGCAGTTCTTC. The chain combines TRBV18 with TRBJ2-1, with unresolved D. Germline lookup yields CDR1 KGHSH and CDR2 LQKENI. The CDR3 is 16 amino acids. The V end lost 0 bases, the J end lost 0 bases, and 9 bases lay between the germline ends.

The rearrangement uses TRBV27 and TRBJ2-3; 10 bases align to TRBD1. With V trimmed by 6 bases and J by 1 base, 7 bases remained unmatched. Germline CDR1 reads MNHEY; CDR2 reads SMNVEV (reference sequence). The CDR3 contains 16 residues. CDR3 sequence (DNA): TGTGCCAGCAGACCCCCCGGGACAGGGGGCACAGATACGCAGTATTTT. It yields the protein CASRPPGTGGTDTQYF.

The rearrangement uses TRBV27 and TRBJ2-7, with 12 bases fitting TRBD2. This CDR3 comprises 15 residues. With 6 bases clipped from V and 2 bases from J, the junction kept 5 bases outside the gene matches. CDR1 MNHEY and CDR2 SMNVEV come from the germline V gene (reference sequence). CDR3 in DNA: TGTGCCAGCAGGCTACTAGCGGGAGGCCCCTACGAGCAGTACTTC. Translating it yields CASRLLAGGPYEQYF.

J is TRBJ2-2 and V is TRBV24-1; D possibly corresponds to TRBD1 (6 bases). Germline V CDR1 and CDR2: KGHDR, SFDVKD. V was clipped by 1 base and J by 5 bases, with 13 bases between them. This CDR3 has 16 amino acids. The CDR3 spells CATSDFGPGQTGELFF. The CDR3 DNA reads TGTGCCACCAGTGATTTCGGGCCTGGACAGACCGGGGAGCTGTTTTTT.

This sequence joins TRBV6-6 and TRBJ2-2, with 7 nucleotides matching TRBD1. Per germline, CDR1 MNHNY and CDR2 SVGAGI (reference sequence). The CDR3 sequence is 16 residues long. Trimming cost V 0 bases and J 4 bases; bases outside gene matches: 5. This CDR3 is CASSYSTGSLTGELFF. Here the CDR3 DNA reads TGTGCCAGCAGTTACTCGACAGGGTCTCTCACCGGGGAGCTGTTTTTT.

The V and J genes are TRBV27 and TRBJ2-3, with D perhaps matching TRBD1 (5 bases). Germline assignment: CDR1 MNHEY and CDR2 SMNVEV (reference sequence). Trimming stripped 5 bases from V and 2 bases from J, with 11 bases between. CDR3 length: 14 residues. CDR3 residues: CASSLTGITDTQYF. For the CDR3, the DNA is TGTGCCAGCAGTCTCACAGGTATCACAGATACGCAGTATTTT.

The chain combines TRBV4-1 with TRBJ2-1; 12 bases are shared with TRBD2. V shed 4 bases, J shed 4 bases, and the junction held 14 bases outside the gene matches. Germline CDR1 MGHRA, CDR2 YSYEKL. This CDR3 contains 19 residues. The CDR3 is CASSRRQGKLAGGYNEQFF. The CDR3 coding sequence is TGCGCCAGCAGCCGTCGACAGGGAAAACTAGCGGGAGGTTACAATGAGCAGTTCTTC.

The CDR3 sequence: CASSRRDKVSEAFF. The DNA for the CDR3 is TGTGCCAGTAGTCGCCGGGACAAAGTCTCTGAAGCTTTCTTT. The chain uses TRBV19 and TRBJ1-1, with a weak D call TRBD1 (6 bases). Germline V gives CDR1 LNHDA, CDR2 SQIVND (reference sequence). Trimming removed 5 bases from V and 6 bases from J, with 16 bases in between. The CDR3 loop spans 14 amino acids.

Written as DNA, the CDR3 is TGTGCCAGCAGTAGCAGGTCCTTGAACACTGAAGCTTTCTTT. Protein sequence: CASSSRSLNTEAFF. The chain joins TRBV28 to TRBJ1-1; no clear D gene. The V and J ends lost 5 bases and 0 bases respectively, with 10 bases between them. Germline V gene lookup returns CDR1 MDHEN and CDR2 SYDVKM. This CDR3 has 14 residues. Together with reference TRBV28 and TRBJ1-1, the CDR3 gives the full variable domain: DVKVTQSSRYLVKRTGEKVFLECVQDMDHENMFWYRQDPGLGLRLIYFSYDVKMKEKGDIPEGYSVSREKKERFSLILESASTNQTSMYLCASSSRSLNTEAFFGQGTRLTVV.